A single sample gave rise to the 4 T cell receptor beta chains below, sequenced in a study of T cell responses to AZD1222 COVID-19 vaccine listed by TCRdb under 2021. Library preparation employed the immunoSEQ multiplex PCR assay. TCRdb holds this immuneACCESS table with in-frame rearrangements only. Some clones are missing; in checked studies, unresolved V genes explain under half, and the rest has no known cause. The sample table holds under 95,000 clones, of which roughly 89% were seen once. Jointly, the top ten make up roughly 2.5% of the sample. Reading the label with the study, this specimen's time point is: baseline before first vaccination. Material: peripheral blood, obtained on day 0 of AZD1222 vaccination. These receptors were obtained from an adult in good health.

V usage is TRBV11-2 and J usage is TRBJ2-5, with 11 nucleotides matching TRBD2. CDR3 size: 17 residues. Germline loops: CDR1 SGHAT, CDR2 FQNNGV. After removal of 4 bases from V and 1 base from J, the junction contained 8 bases not matched to a gene. This CDR3 is CASSSQLSGGAQETQYF. The CDR3 nucleotides read TGTGCCAGCAGCTCCCAACTTAGCGGGGGGGCCCAAGAGACCCAGTACTTC.

As for this clone: One end of the junction is discordant with germline, which a read error may explain. V usage is TRBV7-7 and J usage is TRBJ2-1, with 7 bases matching TRBD1. Germline V gene sequence: CDR1 SSHAT, CDR2 FNYEAQ (reference sequence). The CDR3 spans 15 residues. The CDR3 sequence is CASSLEGGLGNEQFF. Written as DNA, the CDR3 is TGTGCTAGCAGCTTAGAAGGGGGCTTGGGGAATGAGCAGTTCTTC. Combining the CDR3 with reference TRBV7-7 and TRBJ2-1 gives the whole variable domain GAGVSQSPRYKVTKRGQDVTLRCDPISSHATLYWYQQALGQGPEFLTYFNYEAQPDKSGLPSDRFSAERPEGSISTLTIQRTEQRDSAMYRCASSLEGGLGNEQFFGPGTRLTVL.

This clone has just one count. The rearrangement joins TRBV7-9 to TRBJ1-3; D gene unclear. Trimming took 5 bases from V and 0 from J, leaving 14 bases between them. The germline gives CDR1 SEHNR, CDR2 FQNEAQ (reference sequence). The CDR3 has 16 residues. CDR3 coding DNA: TGTGCCAGCAGCGCAGGAGGACCCGACTCTGGAAACACCATATATTTT. This gives the protein CASSAGGPDSGNTIYF.

The chain employs TRBV6-5 and TRBJ1-2, with no clear D. The CDR3 is made up of 13 amino acids. CDR1 and CDR2 (germline): MNHEY, SVGAGI. The germline V and J ends were trimmed by 0 bases and 4 bases, with 6 bases remaining between them. The CDR3 loop is CASSYSRGYGYTF. In DNA, the CDR3 is TGTGCCAGCAGTTACTCCCGGGGCTATGGCTACACCTTC.